This is a list of T cell receptor beta chains from one sample in a study of T cell responses to AZD1222 COVID-19 vaccine. TCRdb keeps only in-frame clones here, not all; method: immunoSEQ multiplex PCR. The sample carries around 110,000 clones, approximately 86% recorded once. Sequencing was performed on peripheral blood, taken on day 0 of AZD1222 vaccination. The receptors were gathered from an adult in good health. CDR3s include the opening cysteine and the closing phenylalanine or tryptophan. A D gene is named only where the DNA matches it firmly. Size is omitted from some rows. Given values are once, few, many or a class for expanded clones.

CASSMDRVGASYEQYF	TGTGCCAGCAGCATGGACAGGGTGGGGGCCTCCTACGAGCAGTACTTC	16	TRBD1	TRBV28	TRBJ2-7	-
CASSSVSPFNEQFF	TGTGCCAGCAGTTCGGTCTCCCCCTTTAATGAGCAGTTCTTC	14	-	TRBV5-6	TRBJ2-1	-
CASSPMGVSGYTF	TGTGCCAGCAGCCCGATGGGGGTCAGTGGCTACACCTTC	13	-	TRBV7-9	TRBJ1-2	-
CASSAAGGYGYTF	TGTGCCAGCAGTGCTGCAGGGGGCTATGGCTACACCTTC	13	TRBD1	TRBV2	TRBJ1-2	-
CASSPSSGGITEAFF	TGTGCCAGCTCACCATCGTCAGGGGGGATCACTGAAGCTTTCTTT	15	TRBD1	TRBV18	TRBJ1-1	-
CASSLDPQGYNEQFF	TGTGCCAGCAGCTTAGATCCCCAGGGCTACAATGAGCAGTTCTTC	15	-	TRBV11-3	TRBJ2-1	-
CASRLSTGVPGGYTF	TGTGCCAGCAGATTGTCAACAGGGGTTCCTGGGGGCTACACCTTC	15	TRBD1	TRBV2	TRBJ1-2	few
CASSGRWGDEQYF	TGTGCCAGTAGCGGGAGATGGGGGGACGAGCAGTACTTC	13	-	TRBV19	TRBJ2-7	-
CASSSERTGGNYGYTF	TGTGCCAGCAGCTCTGAAAGGACAGGCGGCAACTATGGCTACACCTTC	16	TRBD1	TRBV5-4	TRBJ1-2	-
CASIPETSWGVGQFF	TGTGCCAGCATACCCGAGACTAGCTGGGGGGTGGGGCAGTTCTTC	15	TRBD2	TRBV2	TRBJ2-1	-
CASSLDTEAFF	TGCGCCAGCAGCTTAGACACTGAAGCTTTCTTT	11	-	TRBV5-1	TRBJ1-1	-
CASSDRGVGLWDEKLFF	TGTGCCAGCAGCGACAGGGGGGTGGGCCTCTGGGATGAAAAACTGTTTTTT	17	TRBD1	TRBV5-4	TRBJ1-4	-
CASSLRRELYNEQFF	TGTGCCAGCAGCTTGCGACGGGAACTCTACAATGAGCAGTTCTTC	15	-	TRBV11-1	TRBJ2-1	-
CASNPRGSSYNEQFF	TGTGCCAGCAATCCACGGGGGAGCTCCTACAATGAGCAGTTCTTC	15	-	TRBV6-5	TRBJ2-1	-